This TCR beta chain was documented in a study of shared clonotypes between healthy human individuals. It was CD45RO-negative cells, positively selected for CCR7, that made up naive CD8 cells, with terminally differentiated effector memory CD45RA+ cells excluded. Sequenced by immunoSEQ multiplex PCR; TCRdb stores in-frame clones only, minus some. This table has roughly 1,800,000 clones, approximately 94% appearing once. Sequencing was performed on naive CD8+ T cells sorted from blood. The TCR comes from a man between 18 and 35 years old in good health.

Written as DNA, the CDR3 is TGTGCAAGTCGCTTAAAAGGAAGAGGGACCAAGACCTATTCCTACGAGCAGTACTTC. It translates to CASRLKGRGTKTYSYEQYF. The chain recombines TRBV12-2 with TRBJ2-7. TRBV12-2 is a listed pseudogene. The CDR3 is made up of 19 amino acids.